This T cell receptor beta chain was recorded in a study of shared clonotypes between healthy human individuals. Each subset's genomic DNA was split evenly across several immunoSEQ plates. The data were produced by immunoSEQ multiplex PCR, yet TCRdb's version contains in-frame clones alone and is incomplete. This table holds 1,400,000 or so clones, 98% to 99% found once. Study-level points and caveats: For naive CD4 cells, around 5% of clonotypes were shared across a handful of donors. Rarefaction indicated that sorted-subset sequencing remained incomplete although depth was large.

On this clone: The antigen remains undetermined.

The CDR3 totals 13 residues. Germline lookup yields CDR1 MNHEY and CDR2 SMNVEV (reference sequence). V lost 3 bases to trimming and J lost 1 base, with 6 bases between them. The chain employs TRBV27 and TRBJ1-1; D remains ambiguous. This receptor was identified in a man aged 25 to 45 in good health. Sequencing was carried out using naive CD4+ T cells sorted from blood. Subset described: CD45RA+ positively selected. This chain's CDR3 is CASSLTRNTEAFF. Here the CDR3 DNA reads TGTGCCAGCAGTTTGACACGGAACACTGAAGCTTTCTTT.